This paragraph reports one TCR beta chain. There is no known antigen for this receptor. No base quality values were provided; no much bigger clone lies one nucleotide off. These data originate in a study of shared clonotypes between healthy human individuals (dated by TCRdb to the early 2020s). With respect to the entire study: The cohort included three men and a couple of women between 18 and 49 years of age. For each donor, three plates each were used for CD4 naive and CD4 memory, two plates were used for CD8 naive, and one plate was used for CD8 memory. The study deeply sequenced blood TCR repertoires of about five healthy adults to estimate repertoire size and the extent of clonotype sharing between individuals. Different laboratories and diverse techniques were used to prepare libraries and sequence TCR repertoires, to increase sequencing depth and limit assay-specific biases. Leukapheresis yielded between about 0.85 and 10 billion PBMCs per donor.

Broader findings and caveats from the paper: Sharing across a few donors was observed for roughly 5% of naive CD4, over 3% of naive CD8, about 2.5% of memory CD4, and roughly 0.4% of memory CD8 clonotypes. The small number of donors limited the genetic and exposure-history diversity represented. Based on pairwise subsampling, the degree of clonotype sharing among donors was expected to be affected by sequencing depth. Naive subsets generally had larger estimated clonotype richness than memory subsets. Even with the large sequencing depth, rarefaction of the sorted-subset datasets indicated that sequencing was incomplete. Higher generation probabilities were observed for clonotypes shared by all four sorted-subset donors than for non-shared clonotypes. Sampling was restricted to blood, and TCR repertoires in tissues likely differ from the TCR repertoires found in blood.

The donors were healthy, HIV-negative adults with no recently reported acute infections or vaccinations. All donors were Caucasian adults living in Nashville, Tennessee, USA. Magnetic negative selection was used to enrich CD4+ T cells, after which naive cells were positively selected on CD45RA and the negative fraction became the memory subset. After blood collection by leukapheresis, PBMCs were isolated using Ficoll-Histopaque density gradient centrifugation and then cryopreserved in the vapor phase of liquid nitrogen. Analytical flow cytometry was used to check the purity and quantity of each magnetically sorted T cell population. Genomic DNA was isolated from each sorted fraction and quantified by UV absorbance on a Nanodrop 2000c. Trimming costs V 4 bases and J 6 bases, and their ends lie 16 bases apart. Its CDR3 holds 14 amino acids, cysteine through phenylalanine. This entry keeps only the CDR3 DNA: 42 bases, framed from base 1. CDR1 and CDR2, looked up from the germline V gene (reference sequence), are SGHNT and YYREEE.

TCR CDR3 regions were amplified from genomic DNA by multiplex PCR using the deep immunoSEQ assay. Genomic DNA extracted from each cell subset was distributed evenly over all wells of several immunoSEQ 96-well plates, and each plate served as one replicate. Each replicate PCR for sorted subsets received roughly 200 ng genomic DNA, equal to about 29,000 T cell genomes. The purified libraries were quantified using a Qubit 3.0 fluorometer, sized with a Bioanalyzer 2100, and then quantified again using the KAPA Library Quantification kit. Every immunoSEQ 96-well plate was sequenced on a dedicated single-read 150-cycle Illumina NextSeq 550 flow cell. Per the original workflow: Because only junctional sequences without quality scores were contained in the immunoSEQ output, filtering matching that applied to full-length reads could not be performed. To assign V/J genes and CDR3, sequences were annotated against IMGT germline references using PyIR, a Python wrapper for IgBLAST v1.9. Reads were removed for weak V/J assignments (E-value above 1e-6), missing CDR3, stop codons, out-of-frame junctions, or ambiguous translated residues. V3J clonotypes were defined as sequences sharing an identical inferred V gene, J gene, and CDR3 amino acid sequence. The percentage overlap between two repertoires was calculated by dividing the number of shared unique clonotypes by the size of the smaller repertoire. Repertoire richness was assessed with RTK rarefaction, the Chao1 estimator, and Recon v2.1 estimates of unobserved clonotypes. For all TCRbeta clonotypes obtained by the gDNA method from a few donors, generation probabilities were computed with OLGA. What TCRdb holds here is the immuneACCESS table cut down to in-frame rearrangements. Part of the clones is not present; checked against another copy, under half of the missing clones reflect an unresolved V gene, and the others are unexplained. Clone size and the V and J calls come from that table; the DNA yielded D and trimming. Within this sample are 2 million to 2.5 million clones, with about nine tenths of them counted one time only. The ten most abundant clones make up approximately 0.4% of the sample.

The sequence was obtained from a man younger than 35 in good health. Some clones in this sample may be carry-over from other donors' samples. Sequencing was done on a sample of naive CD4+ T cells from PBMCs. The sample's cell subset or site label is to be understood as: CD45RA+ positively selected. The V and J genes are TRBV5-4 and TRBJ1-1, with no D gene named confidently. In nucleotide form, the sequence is TGTGCCAGCAGCCCTACCATTTTGTCGGCTGAAGCTTTCTTT. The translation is CASSPTILSAEAFF.